The 21 T cell receptor beta chains presented below share a single source sample, sequenced in a study of blood T cell repertoires in COVID-19. Produced via immunoSEQ multiplex PCR; TCRdb's table is partial and in-frame only. Of more than 140,000 clones in the sample, almost 90% are singletons; the top ten hold roughly 1.4%. Sequenced: peripheral blood. The receptors here all came from a woman aged 60-75 years with acute or convalescent COVID-19.

The chain couples TRBV10-3 to TRBJ2-1; 7 nucleotides align to TRBD1. This CDR3 comprises 13 residues. J was trimmed by 4 bases and V by 10 bases; bases with no gene match: 7. Germline CDR1 and CDR2: ENHRY and SYGVKD. CDR3 region: CATQGTAYNEQFF. DNA of the CDR3: TGTGCCACCCAGGGGACAGCATACAATGAGCAGTTCTTC.

V usage is TRBV6-1 and J usage is TRBJ2-1, with a weak D call TRBD2 (6 bases). With 2 bases removed from V and 9 bases from J, the gap between germline ends came to 14 bases. Germline V gene lookup returns CDR1 MNHNS and CDR2 SASEGT. The CDR3 has 14 amino acids. The chain's CDR3 is CASSERGVPSEQFF. The CDR3, as DNA: TGTGCCAGCAGTGAACGCGGGGTTCCATCTGAGCAGTTCTTC.

As for this clone: Within the sample, other DNA sequences also encode this same CDR3. The chain links TRBV28 to TRBJ2-7, with D maybe TRBD1 (6 bases). This CDR3 contains 14 residues. Germline CDR1 MDHEN, CDR2 SYDVKM. The germline V and J ends were trimmed by 3 bases and 2 bases, with 11 bases remaining between them. DNA of the CDR3: TGTGCCAGCAGTTTGCGGCAGGGGACCTACGAGCAGTACTTC. Its protein is CASSLRQGTYEQYF.

The rearrangement joins TRBV5-1 to TRBJ1-1; TRBD1 is a possible D gene (6 bases). V lost 6 bases to trimming and J lost 9 bases, with 27 bases between them. The CDR3 totals 16 residues. CDR1 is SGHRS and CDR2 is YFSETQ in the germline V gene. CDR3 sequence reads: CASMLGRSGTGIKAFF. In nucleotides, the CDR3 is TGCGCCAGCATGCTTGGCCGGTCAGGTACAGGGATAAAAGCTTTCTTT.

The chain joins TRBV15 to TRBJ1-2; 9 positions agree with TRBD1. The germline CDR1 and CDR2 sequences are LNHNV and YYDKDF (reference sequence). The CDR3 loop spans 16 amino acids. The J segment lost 6 bases and the V segment lost 5 bases, leaving 13 bases of the junction unmatched. In nucleotides, the CDR3 is TGTGCCACCAGCCCCGAGGGATCACAGGGGGCGGATGGCTACACCTTC. Translated: CATSPEGSQGADGYTF.

The chain employs TRBV7-9 and TRBJ2-1, with a weak D call TRBD1 (5 bases). The germline CDR1 and CDR2 sequences are SEHNR and FQNEAQ (reference sequence). CDR3 length: 15 amino acids. Trimming cost V 3 bases and J 0 bases, with 9 bases left between them. The CDR3 here is CASSLGPGSYNEQFF. CDR3 coding DNA: TGTGCCAGCAGCTTGGGGCCGGGCTCCTACAATGAGCAGTTCTTC.

The chain uses TRBV24-1 and TRBJ2-3; D possibly corresponds to TRBD1 (6 bases). Germline V gene sequence: CDR1 KGHDR, CDR2 SFDVKD. The germline V and J ends were trimmed by 3 bases and 3 bases, with 12 bases remaining between them. There are 15 residues in the CDR3. The CDR3 region is CATSDRGQPTDTQYF. CDR3 DNA sequence: TGTGCCACCAGTGATCGGGGACAACCAACAGATACGCAGTATTTT.

The chain recombines TRBV5-4 with TRBJ2-3; 8 bases align to TRBD2. This CDR3 has 15 amino acids. J gave up 2 bases and V 4 bases, and 6 bases lay outside the gene matches. Germline CDR1 SGHNT, CDR2 YYREEE (reference sequence). CDR3 loop: CASSLGLETTDTQYF. The CDR3 DNA reads as TGTGCCAGCAGCCTGGGACTAGAAACCACAGATACGCAGTATTTT.

This chain joins TRBV10-3 and TRBJ2-1; TRBD2 aligns across 15 bases. CDR1 is ENHRY, CDR2 SYGVKD, per germline. This CDR3 comprises 21 residues. Unmatched junction bases numbered 16, after V lost 5 bases and J lost 2 bases. The CDR3 is CAISISAAGTSGGSPYNEQFF. For the CDR3, the DNA is TGTGCCATCAGTATCTCCGCAGCCGGGACTAGCGGGGGGTCCCCCTACAATGAGCAGTTCTTC.

The chain employs TRBV2 and TRBJ1-2, with TRBD1 matching 7 bases. The germline V gene has CDR1 SNHLY and CDR2 FYNNEI. The V segment lost 6 bases and the J segment 0 bases; nucleotides outside the gene matches: 4. The length of the CDR3 is 14 residues. The CDR3 sequence: CASRTGSPNYGYTF. The CDR3 bases are TGTGCCAGCAGGACAGGGAGCCCTAACTATGGCTACACCTTC. Supplemented by reference TRBV2 and TRBJ1-2, the full variable domain reads EPEVTQTPSHQVTQMGQEVILRCVPISNHLYFYWYRQILGQKVEFLVSFYNNEISEKSEIFDDQFSVERPDGSNFTLKIRSTKLEDSAMYFCASRTGSPNYGYTFGSGTRLTVV.

This chain links TRBV30 with TRBJ1-1; D is perhaps TRBD1 (5 bases). V lost 3 bases and J 5 bases, leaving 13 bases between the germline ends. The CDR3 spans 13 residues. In germline, CDR1 is GTSNPN, CDR2 SVGIG (reference sequence). CDR3 amino acids: CAWSTQGLTEAFF. As DNA, the CDR3 is TGTGCCTGGAGCACCCAGGGATTAACTGAAGCTTTCTTT.

As DNA, the CDR3 is TGTGCCAGCAGCCTTAGAACTAGCGGGCGAGAGACCCAGTACTTC. This encodes CASSLRTSGRETQYF. The chain combines TRBV6-2 or TRBV6-3 with TRBJ2-5; 9 positions agree with TRBD2. The CDR3 totals 15 residues. The ends lost 6 bases at V and 4 bases at J; junction bases unmatched: 9. CDR1 and CDR2 (germline): MNHEY, SVGEGT.

CDR3 nucleotide sequence: TGCGCCAGCAGCGCAAAAGACAGGGGTCTCTCACCCCTCCACTTT. This codes for CASSAKDRGLSPLHF. The V and J genes are TRBV4-3 and TRBJ1-6; 8 nucleotides match TRBD1. The CDR3 covers 15 residues. V dropped 5 bases and J dropped 10; count of bases not matched to a gene: 10. Germline CDR1 is LGHNA and CDR2 is YSLEER.

The chain combines TRBV28 with TRBJ2-1; D is possibly TRBD1 (6 bases). This CDR3 has 15 amino acids. The V gene lost 10 bases and the J gene lost 14 bases, with 30 bases spanning the gap. The germline V gene has CDR1 MDHEN and CDR2 SYDVKM. The CDR3 nucleotides read TGTGCCACCACCATGCTTTCCGGGACACCGAGAAAAGAGTTCTTC. This encodes CATTMLSGTPRKEFF.

The rearrangement uses TRBV5-4 and TRBJ1-2; 7 bases are shared with TRBD1. The CDR3 has 12 residues. From germline, CDR1 is SGHNT and CDR2 YYREEE (reference sequence). V was pared by 4 bases and J by 7 bases, with 4 bases of the junction left unmatched. The CDR3 loop reads CASSGNRGGYTF. CDR3 DNA: TGTGCCAGCAGCGGGAACAGGGGTGGCTACACCTTC.

This clone was seen only once. J is TRBJ2-7 and V is TRBV9; D may be TRBD2 (6 bases). The CDR3 contains 13 residues. Trimming pared 4 bases from V and 6 bases from J, leaving 14 bases between. Germline CDR1 reads SGDLS; CDR2 reads YYNGEE. The CDR3 region has the DNA TGTGCCAGCAGCCGAATGGGGGGATCCGAGCAGTACTTC. Translation gives CASSRMGGSEQYF. The whole variable domain, filled in from reference TRBV9 and TRBJ2-7, reads DSGVTQTPKHLITATGQRVTLRCSPRSGDLSVYWYQQSLDQGLQFLIQYYNGEERAKGNILERFSAQQFPDLHSELNLSSLELGDSALYFCASSRMGGSEQYFGPGTRLTVT.

This chain uses TRBV11-2 with TRBJ1-1; possible D gene TRBD1, 5 bases. Germline V gene lookup returns CDR1 SGHAT and CDR2 FQNNGV. The germline V and J ends were trimmed by 6 bases and 6 bases, with 14 bases remaining between them. The CDR3 sequence is 13 residues long. The CDR3 reads CASRPRGGAEAFF. The CDR3 DNA reads as TGTGCCAGCAGGCCAAGGGGAGGTGCTGAAGCTTTCTTT.

This clone came up a few times. The rearrangement joins TRBV11-2 to TRBJ2-1; D gene uncertain. Looked up from germline, CDR1 is SGHAT and CDR2 is FQNNGV. The CDR3 sequence is 12 residues long. The germline V and J ends were trimmed by 0 bases and 8 bases, with 5 bases remaining between them. CDR3 protein: CASSLDQYEQFF. In DNA, the CDR3 is TGTGCCAGCAGCTTAGATCAGTATGAGCAGTTCTTC. The variable domain in full, with the rest retrieved from reference TRBV11-2 and TRBJ2-1, is EAGVAQSPRYKIIEKRQSVAFWCNPISGHATLYWYQQILGQGPKLLIQFQNNGVVDDSQLPKDRFSAERLKGVDSTLKIQPAKLEDSAVYLCASSLDQYEQFFGPGTRLTVL.

V gene TRBV14 combines with J gene TRBJ1-6; D is ambiguous. Germline CDR1 SGHDN, CDR2 FVKESK. Trimming left V 6 bases short and J 0 bases short, with 6 bases between. This CDR3 comprises 14 residues. The CDR3 loop is CASSRSSYNSPLHF. The CDR3 DNA reads as TGTGCCAGCAGTAGGAGCTCCTATAATTCACCCCTCCACTTT.

The V call is TRBV30, the J call TRBJ1-5, with D unresolved. The CDR3 sequence is 13 residues long. CDR1 is GTSNPN, CDR2 SVGIG, per germline (reference sequence). V lost 0 bases and J 4 bases, leaving 7 bases between the germline ends. In nucleotides, the CDR3 is TGTGCCTGGAGTGTAGGAGGAAATCAGCCCCAGCATTTT. It codes for CAWSVGGNQPQHF.

This chain connects TRBV4-3 to TRBJ2-2; a possible D gene is TRBD2 (7 bases). CDR3 length: 20 amino acids. Germline V gene data show CDR1 as LGHNA and CDR2 as YSLEER. The germline V and J ends were trimmed by 1 base and 6 bases, with 27 bases remaining between them. Here the CDR3 reads CASSQGTPGRGIGGAGELFF. The CDR3 region has the DNA TGCGCCAGCAGCCAAGGAACCCCAGGGAGGGGGATCGGTGGCGCCGGGGAGCTGTTTTTT.